This note documents a single TCR beta chain sequence. Its antigen is unidentified. Two oligonucleotides, mixed equimolar, formed the beta constant-region primer covering TRBC1 and TRBC2. Nested alpha and beta constant-region primers with the SP2 primer drove four PCR rounds on ligated cDNA. TCRdb re-analysed the UMI-ligation and nested PCR reads in MiXCR, keeping a single row per CDR3 protein. Counted here are 150,000 or so distinct CDR3 sequences, over 15% occurring once; the ten biggest clones make up about 0.15%. CDR1 is SQVTM and CDR2 is ANQGSEA in the germline V gene. The CDR3 extends over 14 amino acids. Trimming removed 2 bases from V and 5 bases from J; junction bases left unmatched: 7. This specimen belongs to a study of naive and memory T cell subsets. Findings of the study overall: Each distinct alpha or beta sequence counts as one clonotype.

This chain uses TRBV29-1 with TRBJ2-3; 7 bases map to TRBD2. The sequenced sample was naive CD4+ T cells from blood. The source is a human donor in good health. CDR3 nucleotide sequence: TGCAGCGTTGAAATTGCGGGGGTTGGAGATACGCAGTATTTT. This sequence encodes CSVEIAGVGDTQYF.